The 25 T cell receptor beta chains given below trace back to one sample, sequenced in a study of tissue T cells after allogeneic stem cell transplantation. Some clones are missing from TCRdb's copy, which holds only in-frame ones; the method was immunoSEQ multiplex PCR. The sample contains nearly 50,000 clones, nearly 75% of which appear only once. The sequenced material came from sorted cells pooled from one or two spleens. The source of these receptors is a pool of C57BL/6 mice in good health.

Regarding this clone: Gene names follow the mouse nomenclature. The read ends 1 residue early relative to the CDR3; the germline J gene fills the gap. The rearrangement uses TRBV29 and TRBJ1-2, with 9 bases fitting TRBD1. The CDR3 runs 14 residues. V trimming: 6 bases; J trimming: 1 base; junction bases outside the gene matches: 3. Germline assignment: CDR1 MSHET and CDR2 SYDVDS. Partial CDR3 DNA: TGTGCTAGCAGACCGGGACAGGGAAACTCCGACTACACC. It specifies CASRPGQGNSDYT. The entire CDR3 is CASRPGQGNSDYTF.

Concerning this clone itself: The genes are named according to mouse. The read ends 1 residue early relative to the CDR3; the germline J gene fills the gap. The chain joins TRBV26 to TRBJ2-2; 7 nucleotides agree with TRBD1. This CDR3 is 14 amino acids long. V lost 5 bases and J lost 0; bases outside the gene matches: 0. Germline V gene data show CDR1 as KGHPV and CDR2 as FQNQEV (reference sequence). The CDR3 is CASSGQANTGQLYF. Partial CDR3 DNA: TGTGCCAGCAGTGGACAGGCAAACACCGGGCAGCTCTAC. The whole variable domain, filled in from reference TRBV26 and TRBJ2-2, reads NSKVIQTPRYLVKGQGQKAKMRCIPEKGHPVVFWYQQNKNNEFKFLINFQNQEVLQQIDMTEKRFSAECPSNSPCSLEIQSSEAGDSALYLCASSGQANTGQLYFGEGSKLTVL.

As for this clone: Gene names refer to mouse genes. The DNA ends 1 residue before the CDR3 does, and the rest of the CDR3 is filled in from the germline J gene. The rearrangement links TRBV13-3 to TRBJ2-4; 13 bases agree with TRBD2. V shed 6 bases, J shed 6 bases, and the junction held 4 bases outside the gene matches. Germline CDR1 NNHDY, CDR2 SYVADS. CDR3 length: 14 residues. The CDR3 bases that were read are TGTGCCAGCACCCCGGGACTGGGGGGGAACACCTTGTAC. This sequence encodes CASTPGLGGNTLY. The whole CDR3 protein is CASTPGLGGNTLYF.

This clone was observed a handful of times. The gene names given are mouse names. The read terminates 1 residue before the CDR3 end, so the remaining end is supplied by the germline J gene. The chain has TRBV31 and TRBJ2-7; 8 nucleotides match TRBD2. The length of the CDR3 is 13 residues. The V gene's germline CDR1 is GKSSPN and CDR2 SITVG. With 4 bases clipped from V and 0 bases from J, the junction kept 2 bases outside the gene matches. The CDR3 spells CAWTGGPSYEQYF. CDR3 DNA (partial): TGTGCCTGGACTGGGGGGCCCTCCTATGAACAGTAC.

As concerns this clone: All gene names here are mouse names. Sequencing ends 1 residue short of the CDR3 end; the germline J gene provides the rest. V is TRBV31 and J is TRBJ2-1; 8 bases are a match to TRBD1. The J segment lost 3 bases and the V segment lost 3 bases, leaving 4 bases of the junction unmatched. The CDR3 is 14 amino acids. Germline CDR1 and CDR2: GKSSPN and SITVG. The CDR3 protein is CAWSLRGLYAEQFF. The CDR3 DNA, read in part, is TGTGCCTGGAGCCTCAGGGGGCTCTATGCTGAGCAGTTC.

This clone was recorded once. Gene names refer to mouse genes. The read ends 1 residue before the CDR3 terminus; that terminus is restored from the germline J gene. The V gene is TRBV15, the J gene TRBJ2-5; 7 positions agree with TRBD2. Germline assignment: CDR1 SGHND and CDR2 FRSKSL. This CDR3 comprises 14 residues. Unmatched junction bases numbered 1, after V lost 3 bases and J lost 1 base. The CDR3 loop is CASSFDWDQDTQYF. The sequenced CDR3 bases are TGTGCCAGCAGTTTCGACTGGGACCAAGACACCCAGTAC.

Turning to this clone: All gene names here are mouse names. The CDR3 extends 1 residue past the end of the read, so its final part is completed from the germline J gene. This chain uses TRBV16 with TRBJ2-7; 11 positions match TRBD2. CDR3 size: 15 residues. V shed 0 bases, J shed 6 bases, and the junction held 4 bases outside the gene matches. Germline V gene data show CDR1 as SGHSA and CDR2 as FRNQAP. The part of the CDR3 DNA that was read is TGTGCAAGCAGCTTAGATAACTGGGGGGGCGCTGAACAGTAC. This gives the protein CASSLDNWGGAEQY. The entire CDR3 is CASSLDNWGGAEQYF. Full variable domain (missing parts from reference TRBV16 and TRBJ2-7): NAGVIQTPRHKVTGKGQEATLWCEPISGHSAVFWYRQTIVQGLEFLTYFRNQAPIDDSGMPKERFSAQMPNQSHSTLKIQSTQPQDSAVYLCASSLDNWGGAEQYFGPGTRLTVL.

Notes on this clone: Germline and genes here are mouse. Read sequence stops 1 residue before the CDR3 end, and the germline J gene provides the missing end. The genes are TRBV19 and TRBJ2-4; perhaps TRBD1 as D (6 bases). CDR1 FNHDT and CDR2 SITEND come from the germline V gene (reference sequence). The CDR3 has 14 residues. The germline V and J ends were trimmed by 6 bases and 0 bases, with 11 bases remaining between them. The CDR3 loop is CASTFRGSQNTLYF. Partial CDR3 DNA: TGTGCCAGCACCTTCAGGGGTAGTCAAAACACCTTGTAC.

Note on this clone: The gene symbols are mouse symbols. Read data end 1 residue before the CDR3 end; the end is taken from the germline J gene. This chain links TRBV19 with TRBJ1-4; D not resolved. This CDR3 has 11 residues. CDR1 and CDR2 from the germline V gene are FNHDT and SITEND (reference sequence). V gave up 5 bases and J gave up 5 bases, with 4 bases separating them. This CDR3 reads CASRENERLFF. The CDR3 bases that were read are TGTGCCAGCAGGGAGAACGAAAGATTATTT.

With respect to this clone: Gene names are the mouse ones. Read coverage stops 1 residue before the CDR3 terminus; the germline J gene supplies the remainder. The chain has TRBV2 and TRBJ1-6, with TRBD1 matching over 7 bases. TRBJ1-6 is assigned to the ORF class and has an uncertain function. The CDR3 length is 14 residues. With V trimmed by 4 bases and J by 6 bases, 3 bases remained unmatched. Germline V gene data show CDR1 as LGHNA and CDR2 as YSYQKL. The CDR3 protein is CASSLGQSNSPLYF. The CDR3 bases that were read are TGTGCCAGCAGCCTGGGACAGAGTAATTCGCCCCTCTAC.

As concerns this clone: A read error may account for a junction end that differs from germline. Mouse germline and gene names are used. Read data end 1 residue before the CDR3 end; the end is taken from the germline J gene. The J gene is TRBJ2-1, the V gene TRBV13-1, with D uncertain. CDR3 length equals 16 residues. Germline V lookup: CDR1 NSHNY, CDR2 SYGAGN. Incomplete CDR3 DNA: TGTGCCAGGAGTGATGCGGGCTGGTATAACTATGCTGAGCAGTTC. Protein product: CARSDAGWYNYAEQF. The CDR3 as a whole reads CARSDAGWYNYAEQFF.

Remarks on this clone: Mouse germline and gene names are used. The read finishes 1 residue shy of the CDR3 end, and the germline J gene is used to complete it. The chain links TRBV14 to TRBJ2-7; D gene unclear. The CDR3 loop spans 11 amino acids. Germline V CDR1 and CDR2: SGHDT, FRDEAV. Trimming shortened V by 1 base and J by 6 bases, and 5 bases separated the two germline ends. CDR3 sequence: CASSFMGEQYF. The sequenced part of the CDR3 DNA is TGTGCCAGCAGTTTCATGGGTGAACAGTAC.

This clone was detected a few times. Germline and genes here are mouse. The observed sequence ends 1 residue before the CDR3 terminus, with the missing tail filled in from the germline J gene. The V and J genes are TRBV16 and TRBJ2-7; 9 bases line up with TRBD2. This CDR3 has 13 amino acids. The junction had 3 bases not matched to a gene; V was cut back by 5 bases and J by 4 bases. Germline V gives CDR1 SGHSA, CDR2 FRNQAP. CDR3 in amino acids: CASSPGTGYEQYF. CDR3 bases read: TGTGCAAGCAGCCCCGGGACTGGGTATGAACAGTAC.

As concerns this clone: Gene names refer to mouse genes. Sequencing ends 1 residue short of the CDR3 end; the germline J gene provides the rest. Other DNA sequences in this specimen translate into the identical CDR3. The chain combines TRBV31 with TRBJ1-4, with D perhaps matching TRBD1 (5 bases). This CDR3 region has 12 residues. The germline V and J ends were trimmed by 1 base and 5 bases, with 5 bases remaining between them. Germline values: CDR1 GKSSPN, CDR2 SITVG. The CDR3 region is CAWSRQNERLFF. The sequenced CDR3 bases are TGTGCCTGGAGTCGACAGAACGAAAGATTATTT.

On this clone: Each gene name is a mouse one. The read is 1 residue too short to cover the CDR3 end, so that end is filled in from the germline J gene. The gene calls are TRBV16 and TRBJ1-3; D is uncertain. In germline, CDR1 is SGHSA, CDR2 FRNQAP. V dropped 6 bases and J dropped 0 bases, with 9 bases sitting between them. The CDR3 totals 14 residues. The sequenced CDR3 bases are TGTGCAAGCAGGGGATCAAATTCTGGAAATACGCTCTAT. This translates into CASRGSNSGNTLY. The whole CDR3 sequence reads CASRGSNSGNTLYF.

As regards this clone: Gene names follow the mouse nomenclature. The read comes to an end 1 residue before the CDR3 does, leaving the germline J gene to fill in the end. The rearrangement uses TRBV17 and TRBJ1-1; D gene ambiguous. The CDR3 sequence is 15 residues long. The germline CDR1 and CDR2 sequences are MNHDT and YYDKIL. V shed 0 bases and J shed 1 base, with 9 bases lying between them. The CDR3 bases that were read are TGTGCTAGCAGTAGAGATCTAGGGAGGAACACAGAAGTCTTC. Its translation: CASSRDLGRNTEVF. The whole CDR3 reads CASSRDLGRNTEVFF.

Concerning this clone itself: Gene names and germline match the mouse. The read terminates 1 residue ahead of where the CDR3 ends, so the germline J gene completes it. Other DNA sequences in this specimen translate into the identical CDR3. This chain connects TRBV13-3 to TRBJ2-4, with D maybe TRBD2 (5 bases). This CDR3 contains 12 residues. Trimming removed 1 base at V and 5 bases at J, with 5 bases between. CDR1 and CDR2 from the germline V gene are NNHDY and SYVADS. The CDR3 protein is CASSDWGNTLYF. The CDR3 DNA, read in part, is TGTGCCAGCAGTGATTGGGGAAACACCTTGTAC.

In its sample, this clone was seen once. Mouse gene names and germline throughout. With the read ending 1 residue before the CDR3 end, the germline J gene is used to fill in that end. The sample has other DNA sequences that encode this CDR3 too. V is TRBV13-1 and J is TRBJ2-5, with D perhaps matching TRBD1 or TRBD2 (6 bases each). The CDR3 loop spans 14 amino acids. Germline V CDR1 and CDR2: NSHNY, SYGAGN. Trimming cost V 0 bases and J 3 bases, with 8 bases left between them. The CDR3 loop reads CASSDGGGQDTQYF. The covered CDR3 bases are TGTGCCAGCAGTGATGGAGGGGGGCAAGACACCCAGTAC.

In regard to this clone: Gene names and germline match the mouse. The read halts 1 residue ahead of the CDR3 end, with the missing end drawn from the germline J gene. The chain carries TRBV3 and TRBJ1-4; 12 bases are a match to TRBD1. Germline assignment: CDR1 SNHLY and CDR2 FYNGKV (reference sequence). The CDR3 contains 17 residues. The V segment lost 5 bases and the J segment 5 bases; nucleotides outside the gene matches: 9. Incomplete CDR3 DNA: TGTGCCAGCAGCCCCCGCCGGGACAGGGGGCGGAACGAAAGATTATTT. Its translation: CASSPRRDRGRNERLF. The entire CDR3 protein is CASSPRRDRGRNERLFF.

With respect to this clone: These gene names are mouse names. The sequenced fragment ends 1 residue before the CDR3 boundary, so the rest is inferred from the germline J gene. V and J are TRBV16 and TRBJ2-3; no reliable D call. Germline V lookup: CDR1 SGHSA, CDR2 FRNQAP. V lost 4 bases to trimming and J lost 3 bases, with 5 bases between them. CDR3 length: 12 residues. The CDR3 DNA, read in part, is TGTGCAAGCAGCTCAAACGCAGAAACGCTGTAT. Protein: CASSSNAETLY. The entire CDR3 reads CASSSNAETLYF.

As concerns this clone: Gene labels here are mouse ones. Coverage ceases 1 residue before the CDR3 finishes, and the germline J gene fills in the end. V is TRBV13-1 and J is TRBJ1-1, with 7 bases matching TRBD1. Germline loops: CDR1 NSHNY, CDR2 SYGAGN. The CDR3 spans 12 residues. V was pared by 5 bases and J by 6 bases, with 4 bases of the junction left unmatched. The part of the CDR3 DNA that was read is TGTGCCAGCAGCAGGGGGTCAGCAGAAGTCTTC. Protein product: CASSRGSAEVF. The CDR3, in full, reads CASSRGSAEVFF.

With regard to this clone: Any gene name here is a mouse gene name. The read comes to an end 1 residue before the CDR3 does, leaving the germline J gene to fill in the end. This chain joins TRBV16 and TRBJ1-3, with unresolved D. CDR1 and CDR2 from the germline V gene are SGHSA and FRNQAP. CDR3 length: 11 amino acids. Trimming stripped 7 bases from V and 0 bases from J, with 1 base between. The CDR3 sequence is CASNSGNTLYF. Partial CDR3 DNA: TGTGCAAGCAATTCTGGAAATACGCTCTAT.

Regarding this clone: The genes and germline here are from mouse. Read coverage stops 1 residue before the CDR3 terminus; the germline J gene supplies the remainder. This chain joins TRBV1 and TRBJ1-3; D may be TRBD1 (5 bases). This CDR3 has 14 residues. V was cut by 4 bases and J by 0 bases, with 7 bases left in between. The germline V gene has CDR1 NSQYPW and CDR2 LRSPGD (reference sequence). CDR3: CTCSGGLSGNTLYF. CDR3 bases read: TGCACCTGCAGTGGGGGCCTTTCTGGAAATACGCTCTAT.

As to this clone: Gene and germline names: mouse. The part of the CDR3 DNA that was read is TGTGCCTGCGACTGGGGGGACACCGGGCAGCTCTAC. Residues: CACDWGDTGQLY. The full CDR3 reads CACDWGDTGQLYF. The gene calls are TRBV31 and TRBJ2-2, with 10 nucleotides matching TRBD2. The read gets to within 1 residue of the CDR3 end, and the germline J gene fills in the rest. Per the germline V gene, CDR1 is GKSSPN and CDR2 is SITVG. The V segment lost 6 bases and the J segment 3 bases; nucleotides outside the gene matches: 1. This CDR3 has 13 residues.

On this clone: Genes here carry mouse names. The read comes to an end 1 residue before the CDR3 does, leaving the germline J gene to fill in the end. This chain connects TRBV14 to TRBJ1-2; D gene uncertain. Germline V gene sequence: CDR1 SGHDT, CDR2 FRDEAV. The CDR3 consists of 14 residues. Trimming left V 2 bases short and J 0 bases short, with 8 bases between. The CDR3 spells CASSLHRSNSDYTF. The part of the CDR3 DNA that was read is TGTGCCAGCAGTTTGCACCGATCAAACTCCGACTACACC.